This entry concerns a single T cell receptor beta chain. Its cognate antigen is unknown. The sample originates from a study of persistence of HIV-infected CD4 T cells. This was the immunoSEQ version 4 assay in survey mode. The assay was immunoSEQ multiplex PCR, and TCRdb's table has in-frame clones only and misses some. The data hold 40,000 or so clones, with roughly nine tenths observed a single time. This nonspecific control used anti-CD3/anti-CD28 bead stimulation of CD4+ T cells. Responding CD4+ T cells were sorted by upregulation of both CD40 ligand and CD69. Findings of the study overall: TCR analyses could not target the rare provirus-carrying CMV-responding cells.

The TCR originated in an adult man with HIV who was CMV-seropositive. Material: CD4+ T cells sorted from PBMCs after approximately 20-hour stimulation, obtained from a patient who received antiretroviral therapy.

The CDR3: CASRAGDYGYTF. The CDR3 DNA follows: TGTGCCAGCAGAGCGGGGGATTATGGCTACACCTTC. The V and J genes are TRBV5-4 and TRBJ1-2, with D possibly matching TRBD1 (5 bases). Germline CDR1 reads SGHNT; CDR2 reads YYREEE (reference sequence). V shed 5 bases and J shed 5 bases, with 10 bases lying between them. The CDR3 loop spans 12 amino acids.